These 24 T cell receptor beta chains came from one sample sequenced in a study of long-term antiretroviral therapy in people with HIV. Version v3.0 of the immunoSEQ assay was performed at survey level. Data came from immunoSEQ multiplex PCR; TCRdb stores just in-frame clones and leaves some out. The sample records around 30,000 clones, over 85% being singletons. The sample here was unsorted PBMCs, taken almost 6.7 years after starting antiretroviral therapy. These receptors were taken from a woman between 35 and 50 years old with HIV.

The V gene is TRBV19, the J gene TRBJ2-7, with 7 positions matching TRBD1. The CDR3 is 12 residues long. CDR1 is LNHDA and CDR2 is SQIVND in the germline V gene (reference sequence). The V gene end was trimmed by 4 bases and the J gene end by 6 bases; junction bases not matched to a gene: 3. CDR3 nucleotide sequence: TGTGCCAGTAGTACCACAGGGGCCGAGCAGTACTTC. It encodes CASSTTGAEQYF.

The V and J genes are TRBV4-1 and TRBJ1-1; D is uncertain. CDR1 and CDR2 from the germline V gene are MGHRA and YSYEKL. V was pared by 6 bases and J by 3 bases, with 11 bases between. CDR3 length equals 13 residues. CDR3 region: CASRKFIDTEAFF. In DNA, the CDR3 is TGCGCCAGCAGAAAGTTTATTGACACTGAAGCTTTCTTT.

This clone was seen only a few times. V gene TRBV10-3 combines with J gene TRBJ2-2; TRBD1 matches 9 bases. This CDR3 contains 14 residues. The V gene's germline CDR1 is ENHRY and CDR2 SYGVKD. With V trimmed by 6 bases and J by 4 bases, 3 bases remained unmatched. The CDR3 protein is CAIRVQGATGELFF. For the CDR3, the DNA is TGTGCCATCAGGGTACAGGGGGCCACCGGGGAGCTGTTTTTT.

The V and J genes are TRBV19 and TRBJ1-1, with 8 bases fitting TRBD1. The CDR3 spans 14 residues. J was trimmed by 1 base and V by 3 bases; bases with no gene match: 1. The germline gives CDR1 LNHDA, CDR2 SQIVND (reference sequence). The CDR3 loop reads CASSIGTGNTEAFF. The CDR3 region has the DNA TGTGCCAGTAGTATTGGGACAGGGAACACTGAAGCTTTCTTT.

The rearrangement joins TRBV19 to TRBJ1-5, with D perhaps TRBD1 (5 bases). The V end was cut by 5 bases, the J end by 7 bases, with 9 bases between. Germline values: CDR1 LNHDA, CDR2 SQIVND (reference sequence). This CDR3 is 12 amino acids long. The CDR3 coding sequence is TGTGCCAGTAGTCGGGGGAGCCAGCCCCAGCATTTT. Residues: CASSRGSQPQHF.

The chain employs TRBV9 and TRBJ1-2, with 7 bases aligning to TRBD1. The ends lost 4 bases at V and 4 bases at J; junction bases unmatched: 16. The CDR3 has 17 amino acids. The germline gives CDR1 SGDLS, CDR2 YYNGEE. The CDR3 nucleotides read TGTGCCAGCAGCCTTGACAGGGATCCCTCAAAGGTCTATGGCTACACCTTC. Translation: CASSLDRDPSKVYGYTF.

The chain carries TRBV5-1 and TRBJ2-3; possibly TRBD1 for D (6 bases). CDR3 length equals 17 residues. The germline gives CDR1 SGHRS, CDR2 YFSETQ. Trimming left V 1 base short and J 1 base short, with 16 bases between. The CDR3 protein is CASSLFPGDSGTDTQYF. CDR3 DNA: TGCGCCAGCAGCTTGTTTCCAGGGGATAGTGGCACAGATACGCAGTATTTT.

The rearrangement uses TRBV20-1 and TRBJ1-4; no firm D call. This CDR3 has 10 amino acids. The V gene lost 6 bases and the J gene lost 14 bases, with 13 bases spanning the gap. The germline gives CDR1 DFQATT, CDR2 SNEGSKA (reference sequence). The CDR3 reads CSALGLGLFF. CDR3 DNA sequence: TGCAGTGCCCTCGGCCTGGGGCTGTTTTTT.

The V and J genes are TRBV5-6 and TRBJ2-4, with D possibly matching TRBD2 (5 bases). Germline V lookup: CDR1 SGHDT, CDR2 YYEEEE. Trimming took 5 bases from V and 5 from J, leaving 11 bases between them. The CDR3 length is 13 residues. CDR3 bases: TGTGCCAGCAGTAAAGCCGGGGAAAACATTCAGTACTTC. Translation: CASSKAGENIQYF.

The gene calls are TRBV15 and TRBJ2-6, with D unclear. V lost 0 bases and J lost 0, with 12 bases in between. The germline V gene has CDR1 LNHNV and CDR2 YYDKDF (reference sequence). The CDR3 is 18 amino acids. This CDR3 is CATSRDQVILSGANVLTF. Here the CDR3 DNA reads TGTGCCACCAGCAGAGATCAGGTCATTCTCTCTGGGGCCAACGTCCTGACTTTC.

The CDR3 region has the DNA TGTGCCTGGGCCCTCTTGGGGACTGGAAACACCATATATTTT. Residues: CAWALLGTGNTIYF. This chain connects TRBV30 to TRBJ1-3; D remains unclear. The germline V gene has CDR1 GTSNPN and CDR2 SVGIG (reference sequence). V lost 5 bases and J lost 2, with 13 bases in between. This CDR3 has 14 amino acids.

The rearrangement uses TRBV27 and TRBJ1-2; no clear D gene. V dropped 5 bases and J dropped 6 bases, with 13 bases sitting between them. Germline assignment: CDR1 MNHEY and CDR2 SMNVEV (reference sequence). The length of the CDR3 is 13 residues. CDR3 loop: CASSIGRANGYTF. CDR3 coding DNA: TGTGCCAGCAGTATCGGACGGGCGAATGGCTACACCTTC.

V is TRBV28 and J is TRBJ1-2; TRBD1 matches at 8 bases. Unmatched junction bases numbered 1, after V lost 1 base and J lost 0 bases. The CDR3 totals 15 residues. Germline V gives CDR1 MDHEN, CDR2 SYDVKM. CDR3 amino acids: CASSLLDRANYGYTF. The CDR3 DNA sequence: TGTGCCAGCAGTTTATTGGACAGGGCTAACTATGGCTACACCTTC.

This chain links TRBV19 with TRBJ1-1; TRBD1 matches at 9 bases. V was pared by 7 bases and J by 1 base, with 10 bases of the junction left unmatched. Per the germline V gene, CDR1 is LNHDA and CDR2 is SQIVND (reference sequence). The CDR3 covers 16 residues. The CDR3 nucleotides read TGTGCCAGTACCACAACAGGGGGCTTAGGGAACACTGAAGCTTTCTTT. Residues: CASTTTGGLGNTEAFF.

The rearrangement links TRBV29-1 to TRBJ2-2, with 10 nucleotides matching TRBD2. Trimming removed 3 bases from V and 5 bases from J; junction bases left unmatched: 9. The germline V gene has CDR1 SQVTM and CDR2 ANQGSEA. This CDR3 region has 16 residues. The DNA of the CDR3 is TGCAGCGTTGATAGGGCTAGCGGGGGCCGGACCGGGGAGCTGTTTTTT. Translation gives CSVDRASGGRTGELFF.

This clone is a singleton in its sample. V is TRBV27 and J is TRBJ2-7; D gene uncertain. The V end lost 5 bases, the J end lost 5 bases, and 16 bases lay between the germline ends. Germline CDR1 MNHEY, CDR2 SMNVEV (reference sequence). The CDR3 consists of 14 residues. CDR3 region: CASSHPRVNNEQYF. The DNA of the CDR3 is TGTGCCAGCAGTCATCCAAGGGTTAACAACGAGCAGTACTTC.

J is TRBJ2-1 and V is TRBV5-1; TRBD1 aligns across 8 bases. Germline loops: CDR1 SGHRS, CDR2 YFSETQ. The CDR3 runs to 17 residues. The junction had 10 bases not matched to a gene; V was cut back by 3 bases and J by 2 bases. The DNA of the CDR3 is TGCGCCAGCAGCTGGGGGGCAGGGGGCAGGGCCTACAATGAGCAGTTCTTC. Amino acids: CASSWGAGGRAYNEQFF.

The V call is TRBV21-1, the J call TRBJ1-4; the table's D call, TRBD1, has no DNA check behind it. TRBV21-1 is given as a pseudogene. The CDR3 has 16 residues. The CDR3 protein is CASSKSDRDTNEKLFF. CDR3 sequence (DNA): TGTGCCAGCAGCAAGAGCGACAGGGACACTAATGAAAAACTGTTTTTT.

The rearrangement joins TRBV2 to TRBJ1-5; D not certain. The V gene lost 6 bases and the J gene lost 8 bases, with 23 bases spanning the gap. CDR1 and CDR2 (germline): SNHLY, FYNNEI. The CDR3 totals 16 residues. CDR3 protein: CASRAKSGERIKPQHF. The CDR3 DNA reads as TGTGCCAGCAGGGCCAAGTCAGGAGAGAGAATTAAGCCCCAGCATTTT.

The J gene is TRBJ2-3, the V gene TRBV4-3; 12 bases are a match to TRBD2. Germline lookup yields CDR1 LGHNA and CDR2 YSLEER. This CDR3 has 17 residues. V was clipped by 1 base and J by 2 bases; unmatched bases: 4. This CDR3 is CASSQGTSGISTDTQYF. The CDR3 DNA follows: TGCGCCAGCAGCCAAGGGACTAGCGGGATCTCCACAGATACGCAGTATTTT.

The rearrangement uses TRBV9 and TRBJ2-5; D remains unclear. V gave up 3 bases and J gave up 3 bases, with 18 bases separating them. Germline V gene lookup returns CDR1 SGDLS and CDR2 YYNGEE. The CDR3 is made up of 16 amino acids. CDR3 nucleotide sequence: TGTGCCAGCAGCGGACCAGAAGGACGGCTGAAAGAGACCCAGTACTTC. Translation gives CASSGPEGRLKETQYF.

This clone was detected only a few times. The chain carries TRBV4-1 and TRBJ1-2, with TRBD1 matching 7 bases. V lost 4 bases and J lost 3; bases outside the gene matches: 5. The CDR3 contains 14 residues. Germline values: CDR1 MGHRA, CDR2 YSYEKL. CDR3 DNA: TGCGCCAGCAGCCGAACAGGGGAGTACTATGGCTACACCTTC. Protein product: CASSRTGEYYGYTF.

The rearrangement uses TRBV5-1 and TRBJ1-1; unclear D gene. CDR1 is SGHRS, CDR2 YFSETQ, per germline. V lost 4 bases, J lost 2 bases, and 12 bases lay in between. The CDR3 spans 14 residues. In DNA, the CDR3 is TGCGCCAGCAGCGCCAACGTTTTCAACACTGAAGCTTTCTTT. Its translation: CASSANVFNTEAFF.

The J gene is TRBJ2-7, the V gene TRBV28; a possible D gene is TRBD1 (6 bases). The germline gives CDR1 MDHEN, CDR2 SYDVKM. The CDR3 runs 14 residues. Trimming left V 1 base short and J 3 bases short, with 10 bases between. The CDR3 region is CASSLSQGGYEQYF. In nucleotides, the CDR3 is TGTGCCAGCAGTTTATCACAGGGCGGCTACGAGCAGTACTTC.